The clone carrying this T cell receptor beta chain has a handful of counts. The antigen is undetermined. The sample comes from a study of Graves' ophthalmopathy and Graves' hyperthyroidism. Overall study context: By definition, stable hyperthyroidism involved no ophthalmopathy within 18 months of follow-up.

The germline V and J ends were trimmed by 8 bases and 0 bases, with 14 bases remaining between them. The V gene's germline CDR1 is LNHDA and CDR2 SQIVND (reference sequence). The CDR3 is 16 amino acids. Investigators amplified TCR beta CDR3 regions from RNA transcripts. Scientists carried out first-round RT-PCR using HTBI primers and then a second-round multiplex PCR. TCRdb independently ran MiXCR on the multiplex PCR reads; one entry per CDR3 protein. The table has roughly 1.1 million distinct CDR3 sequences, roughly 35% seen once; the top ten hold 11%. Study-level points and caveats: Blood samples also showed most expanded thyroid clonotypes exceeding 0.001 frequency. With a specificity of roughly 72% and a sensitivity of about 70%, the model predicted ophthalmopathy progression.

Patients in the hyperthyroidism group, adults aged 18 to 65, were newly diagnosed, under 2 months' duration. V usage is TRBV19 and J usage is TRBJ1-6, with D unclear. This clonotype was obtained from an adult man with Graves' hyperthyroidism. Sequencing was carried out using peripheral blood or thyroid tissue (not recorded which). The CDR3 DNA follows: TGTGCCAGTTCGCGAGGCGGTAGCTCCTATAATTCACCCCTCCACTTT. Its protein is CASSRGGSSYNSPLHF.